This passage covers 10 T cell receptor beta chains from one sample sequenced in a study of T cells after yellow fever vaccination. TCRdb reprocessed the 5' RACE reads with MiXCR, giving one entry per CDR3 protein. The sample yields 500,000 to 650,000 distinct CDR3 sequences, roughly 17% seen once. Sequences were derived from PBMCs, sampled 5 days after the first yellow fever vaccination. The source of these receptors is a man aged 18 to 30 who received the YFV17D yellow fever vaccine.

This clonotype came up a few times. This chain uses TRBV18 with TRBJ2-7; no reliable D call. In germline, CDR1 is KGHSH, CDR2 LQKENI. CDR3 length: 13 residues. Trimming took 6 bases from V and 3 from J, leaving 12 bases between them. The CDR3 DNA follows: TGTGCCAGCTCCACCGGCAGCAACTACGAGCAGTACTTC. It is translated as CASSTGSNYEQYF.

This clonotype appeared a few times. The chain recombines TRBV9 with TRBJ1-6, with 7 nucleotides matching TRBD1. V lost 4 bases to trimming and J lost 11 bases; unmatched junction nucleotides: 12. The CDR3 has 15 amino acids. Germline V gives CDR1 SGDLS, CDR2 YYNGEE. CDR3 coding DNA: TGTGCCAGCAGCCCGGCTGGGACAGCCTTGACACCCCTCCACTTT. This encodes CASSPAGTALTPLHF.

This clonotype was counted between two and nine times. The chain has TRBV12-3 or TRBV12-4 and TRBJ1-2; no firm D call. This CDR3 has 13 residues. Trimming left V 2 bases short and J 7 bases short, with 11 bases between. The CDR3 DNA is TGTGCCAGCAGTTTACTCAGTGACATTGGCTACACCTTC. Translation gives CASSLLSDIGYTF.

This clonotype was seen a handful of times. The chain links TRBV6-5 to TRBJ1-4, with 9 bases aligning to TRBD1. In germline, CDR1 is MNHEY, CDR2 SVGAGI. The CDR3 loop spans 17 amino acids. V lost 3 bases to trimming and J lost 6 bases; unmatched junction nucleotides: 11. CDR3 sequence: CASSYFRPGQGYEKLFF. CDR3 sequence (DNA): TGTGCCAGCAGTTATTTTCGGCCGGGACAGGGTTATGAAAAACTGTTTTTT.

In this sample, this clonotype turned up many times. The chain employs TRBV7-2 and TRBJ2-3; D may be TRBD1 (6 bases). This CDR3 spans 16 amino acids. The V and J ends lost 2 bases and 2 bases respectively, with 14 bases between them. Germline V gene sequence: CDR1 SGHTA, CDR2 FQGNSA. The CDR3 loop is CASSLYTGFDTDTQYF. DNA for the CDR3: TGTGCCAGCAGCTTATATACAGGGTTTGACACAGATACGCAGTATTTT.

The J gene is TRBJ1-4, the V gene TRBV5-4; D remains ambiguous. Germline-derived CDR1 and CDR2 are SGHNT and YYREEE (reference sequence). The CDR3 consists of 14 residues. With 3 bases removed from V and 5 bases from J, the gap between germline ends came to 11 bases. CDR3 loop: CASSSRTGNEKLFF. The CDR3 DNA is TGTGCCAGCAGCTCCCGGACGGGGAATGAAAAACTGTTTTTT.

V usage is TRBV16 and J usage is TRBJ1-5, with D maybe TRBD1 (5 bases). V lost 7 bases to trimming and J lost 3 bases, with 10 bases between them. CDR3 length equals 13 residues. CDR1 is KGHSY, CDR2 FQNENV, per germline. CDR3 sequence reads: CASTQGSNQPQHF. The CDR3 region has the DNA TGTGCCAGCACCCAGGGATCCAATCAGCCCCAGCATTTT. Full variable domain (rest looked up from reference TRBV16 and TRBJ1-5): GEEVAQTPKHLVRGEGQKAKLYCAPIKGHSYVFWYQQVLKNEFKFLISFQNENVFDETGMPKERFSAKCLPNSPCSLEIQATKLEDSAVYFCASTQGSNQPQHFGDGTRLSIL.

This clonotype showed up just a few times. The chain links TRBV5-1 to TRBJ1-2; 9 bases are a match to TRBD1. Germline assignment: CDR1 SGHRS and CDR2 YFSETQ. CDR3 length: 15 amino acids. V dropped 4 bases and J dropped 5; count of bases not matched to a gene: 9. The CDR3 bases are TGCGCCAGCAGCGTCGGGACAGGGTTTGGTTATGGCTACACCTTC. Encoded protein: CASSVGTGFGYGYTF. The full variable domain, rest sourced from reference TRBV5-1 and TRBJ1-2, is KAGVTQTPRYLIKTRGQQVTLSCSPISGHRSVSWYQQTPGQGLQFLFEYFSETQRNKGNFPGRFSGRQFSNSRSEMNVSTLELGDSALYLCASSVGTGFGYGYTFGSGTRLTVV.

The J gene is TRBJ1-3, the V gene TRBV4-2; D might be TRBD1 (6 bases). Deletions cut 4 bases from V and 0 bases from J, with 19 bases between. Per germline, CDR1 LGHNA and CDR2 YNFKEQ. This CDR3 contains 18 residues. The CDR3 nucleotides read TGTGCCAGCAGCCCCTCGCCAGGGGCTCTTCCCTCTGGAAACACCATATATTTT. Translated: CASSPSPGALPSGNTIYF.

The chain carries TRBV5-1 and TRBJ1-4; D not resolved. Between the trimmed V and J ends, which lost 1 base and 7 bases, there was a span of 11 bases. The germline CDR1 and CDR2 sequences are SGHRS and YFSETQ. This CDR3 region has 14 residues. This CDR3 reads CASSLWGSGEKLFF. As DNA, the CDR3 is TGCGCCAGCAGCTTGTGGGGTTCCGGTGAAAAACTGTTTTTT. The full variable domain, its missing parts supplied by reference TRBV5-1 and TRBJ1-4, is KAGVTQTPRYLIKTRGQQVTLSCSPISGHRSVSWYQQTPGQGLQFLFEYFSETQRNKGNFPGRFSGRQFSNSRSEMNVSTLELGDSALYLCASSLWGSGEKLFFGSGTQLSVL.